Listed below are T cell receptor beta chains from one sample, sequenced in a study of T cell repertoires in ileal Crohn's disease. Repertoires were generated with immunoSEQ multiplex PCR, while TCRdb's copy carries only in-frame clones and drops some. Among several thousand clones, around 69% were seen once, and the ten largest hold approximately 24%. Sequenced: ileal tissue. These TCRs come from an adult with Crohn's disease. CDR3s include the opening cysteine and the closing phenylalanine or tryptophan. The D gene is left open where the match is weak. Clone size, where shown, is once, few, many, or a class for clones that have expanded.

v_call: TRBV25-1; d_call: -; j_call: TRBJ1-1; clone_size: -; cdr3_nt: TGTGCCAGCACTCCACAGGGGAACACTGAAGCTTTCTTT; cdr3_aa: CASTPQGNTEAFF
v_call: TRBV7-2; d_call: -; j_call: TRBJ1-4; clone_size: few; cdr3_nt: TGTGCCAGCAGCTTGCCTAATGAAAAACTGTTTTTT; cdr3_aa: CASSLPNEKLFF
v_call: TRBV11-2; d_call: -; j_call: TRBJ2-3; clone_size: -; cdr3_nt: TGTGCCAGCAGCTTACAACCCCAGGGCACAGATACGCAGTATTTT; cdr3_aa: CASSLQPQGTDTQYF
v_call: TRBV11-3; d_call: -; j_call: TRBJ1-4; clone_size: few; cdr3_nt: TGTGCCAGCAGCCCTCGGGGGGGGTGGGAAAAACTGTTTTTT; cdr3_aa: CASSPRGGWEKLFF
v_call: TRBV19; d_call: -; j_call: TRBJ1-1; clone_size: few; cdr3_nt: TGTGCCAGTAGTATGAAGGGGGACACTGAAGCTTTCTTT; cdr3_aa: CASSMKGDTEAFF
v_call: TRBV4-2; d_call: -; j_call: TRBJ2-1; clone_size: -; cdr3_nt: TGTGCCAGCAGCCAAGAGGGGGGTGAGCAGTTCTTC; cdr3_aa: CASSQEGGEQFF
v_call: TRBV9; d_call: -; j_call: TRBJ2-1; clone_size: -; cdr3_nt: TGTGCCAGCAGCGTAGGGATTGGCAATGAGCAGTTCTTC; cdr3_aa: CASSVGIGNEQFF
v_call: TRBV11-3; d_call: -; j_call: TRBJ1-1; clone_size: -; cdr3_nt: TGTGCCAGCAGCCGGGATCTAGGAACTGAAGCTTTCTTT; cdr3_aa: CASSRDLGTEAFF
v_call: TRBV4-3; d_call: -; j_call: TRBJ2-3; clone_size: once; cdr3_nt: TGCGCCAGCAGCCAGGGTAGGGGAGATACGCAGTATTTT; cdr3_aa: CASSQGRGDTQYF
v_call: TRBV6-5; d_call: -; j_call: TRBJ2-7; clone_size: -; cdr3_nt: TGTGCCAGCAGTTACTTCTACGAGCAGTACTTC; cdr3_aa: CASSYFYEQYF
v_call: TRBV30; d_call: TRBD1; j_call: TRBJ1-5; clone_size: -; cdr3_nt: TGTGCCTGGCGTAACAGGGGGGGTGTCCATCAGCCCCAGCATTTT; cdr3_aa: CAWRNRGGVHQPQHF
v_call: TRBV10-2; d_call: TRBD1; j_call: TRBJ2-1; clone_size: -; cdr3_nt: TGCGCCAGCAGGGACCGGGACAGGGAGGGCGATGAGCAGTTCTTC; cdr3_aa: CASRDRDREGDEQFF
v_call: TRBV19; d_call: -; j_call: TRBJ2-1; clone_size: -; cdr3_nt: TGTGCCTCCTCCGCCCGGGCTAGGTCCAATGAGCAGTTCTTC; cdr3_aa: CASSARARSNEQFF
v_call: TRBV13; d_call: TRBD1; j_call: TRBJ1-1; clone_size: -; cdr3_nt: TGTGCCAGCAGCCCGAGGGGGCCTGGGACTGAAGCTTTCTTT; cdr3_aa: CASSPRGPGTEAFF
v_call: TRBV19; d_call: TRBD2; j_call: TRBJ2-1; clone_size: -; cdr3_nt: TGTGCCAGTAGTATAGATCCAAGCGGGAGAGGTGAGCAGTTCTTC; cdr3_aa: CASSIDPSGRGEQFF
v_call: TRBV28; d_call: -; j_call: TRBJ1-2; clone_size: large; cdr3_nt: TGTGCCGCGGGCACTACAGTTACGATCGACGGCTACACCTTC; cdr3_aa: CAAGTTVTIDGYTF
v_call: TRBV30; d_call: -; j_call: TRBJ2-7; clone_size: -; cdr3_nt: TGTGCCTGGAGGGCCGGTAGGGGGGCCTACGAGCAGTACTTC; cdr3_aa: CAWRAGRGAYEQYF
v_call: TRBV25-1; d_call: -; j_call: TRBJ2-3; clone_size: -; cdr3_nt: TGTGCCAGCAGTGAAATTGGGGGGCAGGCCGCATACACAGATACGCAGTATTTT; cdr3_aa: CASSEIGGQAAYTDTQYF
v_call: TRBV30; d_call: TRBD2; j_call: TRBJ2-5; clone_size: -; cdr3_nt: TGTGCCATCCTTCTAGCGGGAGTAGAGACCCAGTACTTC; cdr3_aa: CAILLAGVETQYF
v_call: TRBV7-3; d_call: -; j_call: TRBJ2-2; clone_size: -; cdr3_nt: TGTGCCAGCAGCCATCCCTCCGGGGAGCTGTTTTTT; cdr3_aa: CASSHPSGELFF